This T cell receptor beta chain was sequenced during a study of shared clonotypes between healthy human individuals. Note on this clone: Other nucleotide sequences in the sample specify the same CDR3.

From germline, CDR1 is MDHEN and CDR2 SYDVKM. CDR3 length equals 13 residues. V lost 2 bases and J lost 4, with 9 bases in between. Terminally differentiated effector memory CD45RA+ cells were excluded from the naive CD8 cells, which were CD45RO-negative and positively selected for CCR7. Genomic DNA of every subset was divided equally among multiple immunoSEQ plates. This table comes from immunoSEQ multiplex PCR, and its TCRdb copy is limited to in-frame clones, with some not included. The table has 560,000 or so clones, 90% to 97% seen once. This chain connects TRBV28 to TRBJ2-7; the D call may be TRBD1 or TRBD2 (6 bases each). The clonotype originates from a woman under 40 in good health. Sequencing was performed on naive CD8+ T cells sorted from blood. The DNA for the CDR3 is TGTGCCAGCAGTTTAAGAGGGGGGTACGAGCAGTACTTC. The encoded protein is CASSLRGGYEQYF.